These 16 T cell receptor beta chains were all obtained from the same sample, sequenced in a study of blood T cell repertoires in COVID-19. Sequencing used immunoSEQ multiplex PCR; TCRdb keeps in-frame clones, though not all of them. The sample gives about 64,000 clones, over 75% of which show up once; 7% to 10% is in the top ten. Sequenced: peripheral blood. All receptors derive from a woman older than 75 with active COVID-19.

The V gene is TRBV28, the J gene TRBJ1-5; unclear D gene. V lost 3 bases and J 7 bases, leaving 16 bases between the germline ends. The germline gives CDR1 MDHEN, CDR2 SYDVKM. CDR3 length: 15 residues. CDR3 nucleotides: TGTGCCAGCAGTTTTCGGCAGGATGGTGGCCAGCCCCAGCATTTT. Amino acids: CASSFRQDGGQPQHF.

The rearrangement joins TRBV7-9 to TRBJ1-2; D is unclear. CDR1 is SEHNR, CDR2 FQNEAQ, per germline (reference sequence). Trimming cost V 2 bases and J 4 bases, with 14 bases left between them. The CDR3 consists of 15 residues. CDR3 in DNA: TGTGCCAGCAGCTTAATTATGAGGGCGGGCTATGGCTACACCTTC. Protein sequence: CASSLIMRAGYGYTF. The full variable domain, with the rest looked up from reference TRBV7-9 and TRBJ1-2, is DTGVSQNPRHKITKRGQNVTFRCDPISEHNRLYWYRQTLGQGPEFLTYFQNEAQLEKSRLLSDRFSAERPKGSFSTLEIQRTEQGDSAMYLCASSLIMRAGYGYTFGSGTRLTVV.

This chain uses TRBV30 with TRBJ2-7; 9 bases match TRBD1. Germline CDR1 reads GTSNPN; CDR2 reads SVGIG (reference sequence). This CDR3 is built from 12 residues. V gave up 5 bases and J gave up 6 bases; unmatched junction bases: 5. The CDR3 bases are TGTGCCTGGGGACAGGGGTTGGGCGAGCAGTACTTC. Translating it yields CAWGQGLGEQYF.

The rearrangement joins TRBV7-2 to TRBJ2-2; the match to TRBD1 covers 7 bases. This CDR3 comprises 14 residues. Per germline, CDR1 SGHTA and CDR2 FQGNSA. Trimming removed 3 bases from V and 9 bases from J; junction bases left unmatched: 7. The CDR3: CASSFPTGAWELFF. CDR3 sequence (DNA): TGTGCCAGCAGCTTCCCAACAGGGGCTTGGGAGCTGTTTTTT.

The chain employs TRBV6-5 and TRBJ1-1, with 9 bases matching TRBD1. The length of the CDR3 is 14 residues. Trimming took 6 bases from V and 5 from J; bases not matched to a gene: 7. Germline CDR1 MNHEY, CDR2 SVGAGI. The CDR3 is CASRKQGAKTEAFF. In DNA, the CDR3 is TGTGCCAGCAGGAAACAGGGGGCTAAGACTGAAGCTTTCTTT.

This chain connects TRBV28 to TRBJ1-2; 7 bases map to TRBD1. The CDR3 extends over 14 amino acids. The J segment lost 7 bases and the V segment lost 3 bases, leaving 8 bases of the junction unmatched. Germline CDR1 and CDR2: MDHEN and SYDVKM. The DNA for the CDR3 is TGTGCCAGCAGTTTGTCTGACAGGGCCCGTGGCTACACCTTC. This sequence encodes CASSLSDRARGYTF.

The rearrangement joins TRBV21-1 to TRBJ1-1; the table calls TRBD1, which could not be checked here. TRBV21-1 is classified as a pseudogene. The CDR3 length is 16 residues. The DNA for the CDR3 is TGTGCCAGCAGCAAAGTACGGACAACTATGAACACTGAAGCTTTCTTT. Translation gives CASSKVRTTMNTEAFF.

V gene TRBV5-1 combines with J gene TRBJ2-5; weak D call: TRBD1 (6 bases). There are 14 residues in the CDR3. V gave up 2 bases and J gave up 5 bases, with 13 bases separating them. The germline V gene has CDR1 SGHRS and CDR2 YFSETQ. The CDR3 protein is CASSFGRGRETQYF. DNA for the CDR3: TGCGCCAGCAGCTTCGGCAGGGGAAGGGAGACCCAGTACTTC.

V and J are TRBV29-1 and TRBJ1-5; D is unresolved. V dropped 7 bases and J dropped 1 base, with 11 bases sitting between them. The CDR3 extends over 13 amino acids. Per germline, CDR1 SQVTM and CDR2 ANQGSEA. CDR3 residues: CSASSASNQPQHF. The CDR3 nucleotides are TGCAGCGCTTCCTCTGCGAGCAATCAGCCCCAGCATTTT. The whole variable domain, remainder taken from reference TRBV29-1 and TRBJ1-5, is SAVISQKPSRDICQRGTSLTIQCQVDSQVTMMFWYRQQPGQSLTLIATANQGSEATYESGFVIDKFPISRPNLTFSTLTVSNMSPEDSSIYLCSASSASNQPQHFGDGTRLSIL.

As regards this clone: Other nucleotide sequences from this sample produce the same CDR3. V and J are TRBV18 and TRBJ2-3; 12 bases are a match to TRBD2. Losses at the gene ends were 3 bases for V and 5 bases for J; bases not matched to a gene: 0. This CDR3 region has 14 residues. Germline loops: CDR1 KGHSH, CDR2 LQKENI. Here the CDR3 DNA reads TGTGCCAGCTCACCGGGACTAGCGGGAGATACGCAGTATTTT. Protein product: CASSPGLAGDTQYF.

V is TRBV20-1 and J is TRBJ2-5; no reliable D call. Trimming removed 5 bases at V and 5 bases at J, with 6 bases between. From germline, CDR1 is DFQATT and CDR2 SNEGSKA (reference sequence). This CDR3 contains 10 residues. Written as DNA, the CDR3 is TGCAGTGCTCTGAGGGAGACCCAGTACTTC. Protein: CSALRETQYF.

This chain links TRBV7-8 with TRBJ1-4, with D hard to call. Trimming cost V 5 bases and J 0 bases, with 10 bases left between them. The CDR3 totals 15 residues. Germline CDR1 and CDR2: SGHVS and FQNEAQ. DNA of the CDR3: TGTGCCAGCAGCGGGCGCCAAGCAACTAATGAAAAACTGTTTTTT. Its translation is CASSGRQATNEKLFF. The full variable domain, rest sourced from reference TRBV7-8 and TRBJ1-4, is GAGVSQSPRYKVAKRGQDVALRCDPISGHVSLFWYQQALGQGPEFLTYFQNEAQLDKSGLPSDRFFAERPEGSVSTLKIQRTQQEDSAVYLCASSGRQATNEKLFFGSGTQLSVL.

The rearrangement uses TRBV2 and TRBJ1-2, with D unclear. The germline CDR1 and CDR2 sequences are SNHLY and FYNNEI. CDR3 length: 12 amino acids. Trimming removed 2 bases from V and 4 bases from J, with 5 bases in between. CDR3 sequence (DNA): TGTGCCAGCAGTGAACCAGGCTATGGCTACACCTTC. Protein sequence: CASSEPGYGYTF.

The chain is built from TRBV27 and TRBJ1-4, with TRBD1 identical over 8 bases. Germline V gives CDR1 MNHEY, CDR2 SMNVEV (reference sequence). Trimming at V came to 4 bases and at J to 4 bases, leaving 5 bases not matched to a gene. The CDR3 is 15 residues long. The CDR3 DNA sequence: TGTGCCAGCAGTTCGTTGACAGGGGTTAATGAAAAACTGTTTTTT. Translated, it gives CASSSLTGVNEKLFF.

The V call is TRBV2, the J call TRBJ2-2, with 7 bases matching TRBD1. Losses at the gene ends were 6 bases for V and 7 bases for J; bases not matched to a gene: 11. Germline CDR1 and CDR2: SNHLY and FYNNEI. This CDR3 spans 15 amino acids. CDR3 nucleotides: TGTGCCAGCAGCGTACAGGGGCTAAGGCACGGGGAGCTGTTTTTT. The encoded protein is CASSVQGLRHGELFF.

The CDR3 loop is CASSQGGEQYF. The DNA of the CDR3 is TGTGCCAGCAGCCAAGGAGGCGAGCAGTACTTC. The chain recombines TRBV3-1 (or the pseudogene TRBV3-2) with TRBJ2-7; the D is unclear. CDR1 is LGHDT and CDR2 is YNNKEL in the germline V gene (reference sequence). The CDR3 sequence is 11 residues long. The V end lost 1 base, the J end lost 6 bases, and 4 bases lay between the germline ends.